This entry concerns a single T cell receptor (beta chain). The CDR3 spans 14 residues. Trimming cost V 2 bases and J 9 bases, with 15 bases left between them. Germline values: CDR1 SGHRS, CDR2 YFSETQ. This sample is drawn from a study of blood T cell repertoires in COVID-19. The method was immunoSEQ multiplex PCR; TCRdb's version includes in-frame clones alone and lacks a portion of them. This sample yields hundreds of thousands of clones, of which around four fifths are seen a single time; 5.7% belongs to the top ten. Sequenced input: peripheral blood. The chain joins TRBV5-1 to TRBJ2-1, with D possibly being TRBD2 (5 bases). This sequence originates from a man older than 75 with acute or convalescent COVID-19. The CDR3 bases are TGCGCCAGCAGCTTAACTAGTCCCCTCCCTGAGCAGTTCTTC. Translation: CASSLTSPLPEQFF.